The 13 T cell receptor beta chains given below trace back to one sample, sequenced in a study of cytomegalovirus exposure and HLA in healthy donors. The study ran its PCR with 60 Vbeta and 13 Jbeta primers. Sequencing used immunoSEQ multiplex PCR; TCRdb keeps in-frame clones, though not all of them. Among about 80,000 clones listed, about 68% were seen once. Sequenced: PBMCs. The origin of the receptors is a woman aged 50 to 60 in good health and CMV-seropositive.

The chain recombines TRBV5-1 with TRBJ2-3; 10 bases match TRBD1. V lost 1 base to trimming and J lost 4 bases; unmatched junction nucleotides: 6. This CDR3 spans 16 amino acids. The germline V gene encodes CDR1 SGHRS and CDR2 YFSETQ. The CDR3 spells CASSLIGQGVSDTQYF. CDR3 nucleotide sequence: TGCGCCAGCAGCTTGATAGGACAGGGGGTTTCAGATACGCAGTATTTT.

The chain couples TRBV6-5 to TRBJ2-1; TRBD1 might be the D (6 bases). Germline lookup yields CDR1 MNHEY and CDR2 SVGAGI. The CDR3 has 16 amino acids. V dropped 0 bases and J dropped 0 bases, with 9 bases sitting between them. CDR3 region: CASSYSGQYSYNEQFF. The CDR3 nucleotides are TGTGCCAGCAGTTACTCGGGACAATACTCCTACAATGAGCAGTTCTTC.

The J gene is TRBJ2-5, the V gene TRBV7-9; D is undetermined. Trimming removed 1 base at V and 2 bases at J, with 8 bases between. The CDR3 has 14 residues. The germline gives CDR1 SEHNR, CDR2 FQNEAQ (reference sequence). The CDR3 sequence: CASSLGQLQETQYF. The CDR3 bases are TGTGCCAGCAGCTTAGGGCAATTACAAGAGACCCAGTACTTC.

This clone was detected a few times. The rearrangement uses TRBV5-1 and TRBJ2-1, with 10 bases identical to TRBD1. V trimming: 4 bases; J trimming: 4 bases; junction bases outside the gene matches: 20. The CDR3 covers 20 residues. Germline V gene sequence: CDR1 SGHRS, CDR2 YFSETQ. The CDR3 bases are TGCGCCAGCAGCCCTGGAGGCCCGGGACAGGGGTTTAGGGGGTACAATGAGCAGTTCTTC. Amino acid sequence: CASSPGGPGQGFRGYNEQFF.

The V gene is TRBV11-2, the J gene TRBJ2-7; 10 bases line up with TRBD2. V trimming: 2 bases; J trimming: 5 bases; junction bases outside the gene matches: 9. The CDR3 spans 16 residues. CDR1 and CDR2 (germline): SGHAT, FQNNGV. The CDR3 sequence is CASSLITSGAWDEQYF. The CDR3 nucleotides read TGTGCCAGCAGCTTAATAACTAGCGGGGCATGGGACGAGCAGTACTTC. Drawing the rest from reference TRBV11-2 and TRBJ2-7, the complete variable domain is EAGVAQSPRYKIIEKRQSVAFWCNPISGHATLYWYQQILGQGPKLLIQFQNNGVVDDSQLPKDRFSAERLKGVDSTLKIQPAKLEDSAVYLCASSLITSGAWDEQYFGPGTRLTVT.

This sequence joins TRBV6-5 and TRBJ2-7; maybe TRBD1 (6 bases). CDR3 length equals 15 residues. V was trimmed by 2 bases and J by 0 bases, leaving 11 bases between them. Germline V CDR1 and CDR2: MNHEY, SVGAGI. Written as DNA, the CDR3 is TGTGCCAGCAGTTACGGCCAGGGGAGCTCCTACGAGCAGTACTTC. Protein sequence: CASSYGQGSSYEQYF.

Only a few counts were recorded for this clone. The genes are TRBV27 and TRBJ1-2, with 9 bases lining up with TRBD1. The CDR3 is 14 residues long. The trim removed 6 bases at V and 0 bases at J, leaving 2 bases unmatched. Per germline, CDR1 MNHEY and CDR2 SMNVEV (reference sequence). CDR3 amino acids: CASRGTGTNYGYTF. DNA for the CDR3: TGTGCCAGCAGGGGGACAGGGACTAACTATGGCTACACCTTC.

The chain joins TRBV6-1 to TRBJ2-7; 8 bases agree with TRBD2. Trimming took 7 bases from V and 3 from J; bases not matched to a gene: 5. Germline V gene data show CDR1 as MNHNS and CDR2 as SASEGT. The CDR3 loop spans 13 amino acids. CDR3 loop: CASISGELYEQYV. In nucleotides, the CDR3 is TGTGCCAGCATTAGCGGGGAGCTCTACGAGCAGTACGTC.

The rearrangement uses TRBV2 and TRBJ2-7; possibly TRBD2 for D (6 bases). The V end lost 4 bases, the J end lost 2 bases, and 9 bases lay between the germline ends. This CDR3 is 13 amino acids long. Germline V gene lookup returns CDR1 SNHLY and CDR2 FYNNEI. CDR3 residues: CASSGLEAYEQYF. Here the CDR3 DNA reads TGTGCCAGCAGTGGACTAGAGGCCTACGAGCAGTACTTC.

The V and J genes are TRBV4-1 and TRBJ2-5, with D perhaps TRBD1 (6 bases). CDR3 length: 16 residues. The germline V gene has CDR1 MGHRA and CDR2 YSYEKL. With 5 bases removed from V and 1 base from J, the gap between germline ends came to 17 bases. The DNA for the CDR3 is TGCGCCAGCAGCTTACGTCCCGGGACACCCCAAGAGACCCAGTACTTC. This translates into CASSLRPGTPQETQYF.

The chain uses TRBV18 and TRBJ2-2, with D possibly being TRBD2 (5 bases). The CDR3 consists of 17 residues. Germline-derived CDR1 and CDR2 are KGHSH and LQKENI. Trimming removed 2 bases at V and 2 bases at J, with 15 bases between. CDR3 loop: CASSPRTSGSNTGELFF. CDR3 in DNA: TGTGCCAGCTCACCAAGGACTTCGGGTTCCAACACCGGGGAGCTGTTTTTT.

The V and J genes are TRBV9 and TRBJ2-3; D not certain. CDR3 size: 16 residues. Germline assignment: CDR1 SGDLS and CDR2 YYNGEE. Trimming shortened V by 3 bases and J by 4 bases, and 18 bases separated the two germline ends. The CDR3 nucleotides read TGTGCCAGCAGCGAATCCCCTAAGCTGACTCCAGATACGCAGTATTTT. Amino acids: CASSESPKLTPDTQYF.

Only a few counts were recorded for this clone. CDR3 sequence reads: CASSLNIGRAEAFF. The CDR3 nucleotides are TGTGCCAGCAGTTTAAACATCGGGCGGGCTGAAGCTTTCTTT. This sequence joins TRBV27 and TRBJ1-1; D unclear. This CDR3 comprises 14 residues. Germline CDR1 is MNHEY and CDR2 is SMNVEV (reference sequence). Trimming took off 2 bases at V and 6 bases at J, with 13 bases between the two ends.